This TCR beta chain was retrieved from a study of neurological immune-mediated disorders. One entry per CDR3 protein, called by TCRdb with MiXCR from the 5' RACE reads. The table shows 45,000 to 60,000 distinct CDR3 sequences, with around 3.9% occurring only once. This clonotype was found many times. The length of the CDR3 is 14 residues. Trimming cost V 7 bases and J 1 base; bases outside gene matches: 2. CDR1 is WSHSY, CDR2 SAAADI, per germline. The rearrangement links TRBV10-2 to TRBJ2-2; 8 bases are a match to TRBD2. Material for sequencing was PBMCs. The TCR comes from a man younger than 40 with multiple sclerosis. The CDR3 bases are TGCGCCAGCACTGCGGGAGGGAACACCGGGGAGCTGTTTTTT. Its translation: CASTAGGNTGELFF.